One and the same sample provided the 25 T cell receptor beta chains below, sequenced in a study of T cells in Graves' hyperthyroidism and ophthalmopathy. TCR beta CDR3 region amplification was performed from RNA transcripts. During a first-round RT-PCR of the TCR CDR3, the HTBI primer set was used. TCRdb reanalysed the multiplex PCR reads using MiXCR and keeps one entry per CDR3 protein. The table lists approximately 400,000 distinct CDR3 sequences, around 14% of them singletons, with roughly 26% in the top ten. Sample: blood. The receptors derive from a woman under 30 with Graves' hyperthyroidism that later progressed to Graves' ophthalmopathy.

This clonotype was observed a few times. In DNA form, the CDR3 reads TGTGCCAGCCTAGGGCAGGGGGGGGCCAACGTCCTGACTTTC. It codes for CASLGQGGANVLTF. The genes are TRBV27 and TRBJ2-6, with D perhaps matching TRBD1 (6 bases). Between the trimmed V and J ends, which lost 8 bases and 4 bases, there was a span of 12 bases. The CDR3 is made up of 14 amino acids. Germline CDR1 and CDR2: MNHEY and SMNVEV (reference sequence).

The chain uses TRBV15 and TRBJ2-7; either TRBD1 or TRBD2 may fit D (5 bases each). V shed 8 bases and J shed 3 bases, with 14 bases lying between them. This CDR3 contains 13 residues. The germline V gene has CDR1 LNHNV and CDR2 YYDKDF (reference sequence). The CDR3, as DNA: TGTGCCACCTCCGCGGGCAGGGACTACGAGCAGTACTTC. The encoded protein is CATSAGRDYEQYF.

This clonotype was counted many times. V usage is TRBV12-3 or TRBV12-4 and J usage is TRBJ1-2; tentatively, D is TRBD1 (5 bases). V was clipped by 6 bases and J by 4 bases, with 9 bases between them. The CDR3 is made up of 12 amino acids. CDR3 nucleotide sequence: TGTGCCAGCAGCGGGGGACCCTATGGCTACACCTTC. Its translation is CASSGGPYGYTF.

The rearrangement uses TRBV5-1 and TRBJ2-5; perhaps TRBD1 as D (7 bases). The ends were cut back, 1 base at V and 5 bases at J, with 18 bases in the middle. The CDR3 extends over 16 amino acids. Germline V gives CDR1 SGHRS, CDR2 YFSETQ. CDR3 sequence reads: CASSLMGRGEEETQYF. For the CDR3, the DNA is TGCGCCAGCAGCTTGATGGGCAGGGGGGAGGAGGAGACCCAGTACTTC. Using reference TRBV5-1 and TRBJ2-5 for the parts outside the CDR3, the full variable domain is KAGVTQTPRYLIKTRGQQVTLSCSPISGHRSVSWYQQTPGQGLQFLFEYFSETQRNKGNFPGRFSGRQFSNSRSEMNVSTLELGDSALYLCASSLMGRGEEETQYFGPGTRLLVL.

This clonotype was counted many times. This chain uses TRBV27 with TRBJ2-7; maybe TRBD2 (6 bases). V dropped 0 bases and J dropped 7 bases, with 7 bases sitting between them. CDR3 length: 12 residues. CDR1 is MNHEY, CDR2 SMNVEV, per germline (reference sequence). In DNA, the CDR3 is TGTGCCAGCAGTTTATCGGGGAGGGAGCAGTACTTC. This gives the protein CASSLSGREQYF.

This clonotype was seen at least ten times. The chain joins TRBV2 to TRBJ2-7; 9 bases match TRBD1. V gave up 1 base and J gave up 2 bases; unmatched junction bases: 0. The CDR3 is made up of 14 amino acids. The germline V gene encodes CDR1 SNHLY and CDR2 FYNNEI. This chain's CDR3 is CASSEGTGAYEQYF. CDR3 DNA: TGTGCCAGCAGTGAAGGGACAGGGGCCTACGAGCAGTACTTC.

This clonotype was seen many times. The V and J genes are TRBV24-1 and TRBJ1-2; 7 bases are a match to TRBD1. CDR1 is KGHDR and CDR2 is SFDVKD in the germline V gene. With V trimmed by 11 bases and J by 7 bases, 9 bases remained unmatched. The CDR3 has 12 residues. The DNA for the CDR3 is TGTGCCAGCTCCCCAGGGGGGGGTGGCTACACCTTC. Translation: CASSPGGGGYTF.

The rearrangement links TRBV28 to TRBJ2-7, with 8 bases matching TRBD1. CDR1 and CDR2 (germline): MDHEN, SYDVKM. The CDR3 has 14 residues. Trimming removed 10 bases from V and 2 bases from J; junction bases left unmatched: 10. CDR3 in amino acids: CATLSGTGTYEQYF. For the CDR3, the DNA is TGTGCCACCCTGTCCGGGACAGGAACCTACGAGCAGTACTTC.

A word on this clonotype: Being one base from a much bigger clone, this may be a read error. This chain uses TRBV20-1 with TRBJ2-7; 11 nucleotides match TRBD2. Germline loops: CDR1 DFQATT, CDR2 SNEGSKA (reference sequence). Trimming at V came to 3 bases and at J to 0 bases, leaving 4 bases not matched to a gene. The CDR3 covers 15 residues. This CDR3 is CSASDSGRGSYEQYF. Here the CDR3 DNA reads TGCAGTGCTAGCGATAGCGGGAGGGGCTCCTACGAGCAGTACTTC.

This clonotype was seen at least ten times. V usage is TRBV3-1 and J usage is TRBJ2-1; no firm D call. V dropped 2 bases and J dropped 4 bases, with 15 bases sitting between them. The CDR3 totals 16 residues. Looked up from germline, CDR1 is LGHDT and CDR2 is YNNKEL (reference sequence). The chain's CDR3 is CASSQPLGSTYNEQFF. In nucleotides, the CDR3 is TGTGCCAGCAGCCAACCCTTGGGTAGCACGTACAATGAGCAGTTCTTC.

This clonotype was observed many times. This chain uses TRBV7-9 with TRBJ2-2, with 7 bases lining up with TRBD2. Germline lookup yields CDR1 SEHNR and CDR2 FQNEAQ (reference sequence). Germline trimming cut 7 bases from V and 2 bases from J; bases unmatched to any gene: 16. There are 18 residues in the CDR3. In DNA, the CDR3 is TGTGCCAGCACTCTTATCCTCGCGTCGGGAGGTAACACCGGGGAGCTGTTTTTT. It is translated as CASTLILASGGNTGELFF.

There are many counts of this clonotype. This chain uses TRBV12-3 or TRBV12-4 with TRBJ1-2; D perhaps matches TRBD1 (6 bases). The CDR3 runs to 12 residues. V lost 10 bases and J 6 bases, leaving 15 bases between the germline ends. The CDR3 protein is CATETGGDGYTF. CDR3 coding DNA: TGTGCCACAGAGACAGGAGGCGATGGCTACACCTTC.

At least ten counts were recorded for this clonotype. V gene TRBV6-1 combines with J gene TRBJ2-1; 11 nucleotides align to TRBD2. With 5 bases clipped from V and 5 bases from J, the junction kept 8 bases outside the gene matches. This CDR3 spans 16 amino acids. CDR1 and CDR2 (germline): MNHNS, SASEGT. The CDR3 sequence is CASSTQGLAANNEQFF. CDR3 in DNA: TGTGCCAGCAGTACGCAGGGACTAGCGGCTAACAATGAGCAGTTCTTC.

This clonotype was picked up a small number of times. The CDR3 coding sequence is TGTGCCAGCTCACCGGAGCGGGAGGAGCAGTTCTTC. Residues: CASSPEREEQFF. This sequence joins TRBV18 and TRBJ2-1, with 8 bases lining up with TRBD2. This CDR3 has 12 amino acids. Germline V gene lookup returns CDR1 KGHSH and CDR2 LQKENI. V shed 3 bases, J shed 10 bases, and the junction held 2 bases outside the gene matches. The full variable domain, its missing parts supplied by reference TRBV18 and TRBJ2-1, is NAGVMQNPRHLVRRRGQEARLRCSPMKGHSHVYWYRQLPEEGLKFMVYLQKENIIDESGMPKERFSAEFPKEGPSILRIQQVVRGDSAAYFCASSPEREEQFFGPGTRLTVL.

The CDR3 loop is CASSQEGRLAGRNEQFF. The CDR3, as DNA: TGCGCCAGCAGCCAAGAAGGAAGGCTAGCGGGAAGGAATGAGCAGTTCTTC. The chain employs TRBV4-1 and TRBJ2-1; the match to TRBD2 covers 9 bases. The CDR3 sequence is 17 residues long. V gave up 0 bases and J gave up 7 bases; unmatched junction bases: 10. The germline V gene encodes CDR1 MGHRA and CDR2 YSYEKL.

The gene calls are TRBV10-1 and TRBJ2-3; 12 bases map to TRBD1. V lost 6 bases, J lost 1 base, and 14 bases stayed unmatched. The CDR3 consists of 19 residues. Germline CDR1 and CDR2: WNHNN and SYGVQD (reference sequence). The CDR3 DNA is TGCGCCAGCAGGGGACAGGGGGCGTTCGTTTTGGTAGGCACAGATACGCAGTATTTT. It codes for CASRGQGAFVLVGTDTQYF.

In the case of this clonotype: Sequence at one end of the junction differs from germline and may be a read error. V usage is TRBV4-3 and J usage is TRBJ2-7, with D perhaps matching TRBD1 (6 bases). Germline V CDR1 and CDR2: LGHNA, YSLEER. The CDR3 totals 14 residues. CDR3 in DNA: TGCGCCAGCAGCAAAGAGACAGGATTCTACGAGCAGTACTTC. Its protein is CASSKETGFYEQYF.

The chain combines TRBV4-1 with TRBJ1-1; TRBD1 is a possible D gene (5 bases). V lost 3 bases and J lost 0, with 11 bases in between. Germline CDR1 MGHRA, CDR2 YSYEKL. CDR3 length equals 15 residues. CDR3 region: CASSQPGRLNTEAFF. Here the CDR3 DNA reads TGCGCCAGCAGCCAGCCGGGACGGTTGAACACTGAAGCTTTCTTT.

This clonotype was observed a few times. V is TRBV28 and J is TRBJ1-2, with D tentatively TRBD1 (6 bases). The CDR3 totals 14 residues. V lost 4 bases, J lost 8 bases, and 17 bases lay in between. Germline V gives CDR1 MDHEN, CDR2 SYDVKM. Here the CDR3 DNA reads TGTGCCAGCAGTTCCCCACAGGGCCCAGGGGGCTACACCTTC. Translated: CASSSPQGPGGYTF.

This clonotype was counted ten times or more. J is TRBJ2-1 and V is TRBV7-9; a weak D match, TRBD2 (5 bases). V shed 11 bases and J shed 1 base, with 15 bases lying between them. From germline, CDR1 is SEHNR and CDR2 FQNEAQ (reference sequence). CDR3 length: 14 residues. The CDR3 DNA follows: TGTGCCGGCGAATCACGGGAATCCTACAATGAGCAGTTCTTC. Protein product: CAGESRESYNEQFF.

This clonotype has just a few counts. The chain employs TRBV15 and TRBJ2-3, with D possibly being TRBD1 (6 bases). The germline CDR1 and CDR2 sequences are LNHNV and YYDKDF (reference sequence). The CDR3 covers 14 residues. V was trimmed by 4 bases and J by 2 bases, leaving 10 bases between them. This chain's CDR3 is CATSTRTATDTQYF. In DNA form, the CDR3 reads TGTGCCACCAGCACCCGGACAGCCACAGATACGCAGTATTTT.

This clonotype was found many times. In DNA, the CDR3 is TGTGCCAGCAGCCCCTCGGGACTAGACTTCTACGAGCAGTACTTC. Its protein is CASSPSGLDFYEQYF. This chain connects TRBV9 to TRBJ2-7, with TRBD2 matching over 8 bases. CDR3 length: 15 residues. CDR1 is SGDLS and CDR2 is YYNGEE in the germline V gene. V lost 4 bases and J lost 3; bases outside the gene matches: 9.

Remarks on this clonotype: This may stem from a read error, because a much larger clone lies one nucleotide away. The chain has TRBV7-9 and TRBJ1-4, with D perhaps matching TRBD1 (5 bases). CDR3 length equals 14 residues. The V gene's germline CDR1 is SEHNR and CDR2 FQNEAQ (reference sequence). The CDR3 sequence is CASCFRGPNEKLFF. CDR3 in DNA: TGTGCCAGCTGCTTCCGGGGCCCGAATGAAAAACTGTTTTTT.

This clonotype has ten or more counts. The chain uses TRBV6-1 and TRBJ2-7; D gene ambiguous. Germline values: CDR1 MNHNS, CDR2 SASEGT. V lost 1 base and J lost 3, with 16 bases in between. The CDR3 has 16 amino acids. The CDR3 loop reads CASSEEVSRNYYEQYF. CDR3 in DNA: TGTGCCAGCAGTGAAGAGGTTTCCAGGAACTACTACGAGCAGTACTTC.

This clonotype was seen at least ten times. The V and J genes are TRBV13 and TRBJ2-7; D unresolved. Germline V gene sequence: CDR1 PRHDT, CDR2 FYEKMQ (reference sequence). V was cut by 6 bases and J by 4 bases, with 13 bases left in between. The CDR3 is 13 amino acids. The CDR3 DNA reads TGTGCCAGCAGACAACCCGGTGGGTACGAGCAGTACTTC. Translated: CASRQPGGYEQYF.